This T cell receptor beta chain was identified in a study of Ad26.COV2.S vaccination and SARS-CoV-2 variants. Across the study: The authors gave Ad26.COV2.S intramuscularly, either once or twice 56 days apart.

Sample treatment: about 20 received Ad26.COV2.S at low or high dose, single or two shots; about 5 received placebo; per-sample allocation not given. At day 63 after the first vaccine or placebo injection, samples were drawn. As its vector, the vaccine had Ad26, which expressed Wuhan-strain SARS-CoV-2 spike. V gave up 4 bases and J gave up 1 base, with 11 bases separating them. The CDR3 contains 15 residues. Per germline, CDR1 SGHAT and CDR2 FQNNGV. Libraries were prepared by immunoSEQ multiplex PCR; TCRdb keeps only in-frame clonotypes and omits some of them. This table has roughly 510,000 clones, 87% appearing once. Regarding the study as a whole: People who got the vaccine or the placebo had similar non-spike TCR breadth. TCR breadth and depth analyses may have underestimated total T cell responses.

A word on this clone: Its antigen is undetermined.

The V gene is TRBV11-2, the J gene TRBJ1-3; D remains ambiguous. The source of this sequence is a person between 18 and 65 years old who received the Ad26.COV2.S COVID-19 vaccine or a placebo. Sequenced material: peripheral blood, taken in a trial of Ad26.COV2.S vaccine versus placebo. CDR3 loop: CASSYDHVSGNTIYF. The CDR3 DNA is TGTGCCAGCAGCTACGACCACGTTTCTGGAAACACCATATATTTT.